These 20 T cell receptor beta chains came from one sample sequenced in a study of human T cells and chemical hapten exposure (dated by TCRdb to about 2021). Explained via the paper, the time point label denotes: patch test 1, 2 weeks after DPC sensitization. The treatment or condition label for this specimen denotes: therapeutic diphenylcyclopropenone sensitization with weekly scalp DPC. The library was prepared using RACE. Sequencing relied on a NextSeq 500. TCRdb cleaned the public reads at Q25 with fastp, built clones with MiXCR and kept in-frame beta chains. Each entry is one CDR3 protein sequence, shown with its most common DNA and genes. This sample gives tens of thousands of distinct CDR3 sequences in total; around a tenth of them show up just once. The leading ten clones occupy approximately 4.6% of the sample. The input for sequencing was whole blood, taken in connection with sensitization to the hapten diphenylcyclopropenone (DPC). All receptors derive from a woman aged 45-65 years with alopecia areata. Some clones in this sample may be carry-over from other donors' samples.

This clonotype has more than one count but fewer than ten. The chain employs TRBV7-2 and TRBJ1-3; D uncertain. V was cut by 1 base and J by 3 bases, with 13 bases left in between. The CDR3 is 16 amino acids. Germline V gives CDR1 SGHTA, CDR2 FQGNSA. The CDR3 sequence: CASSLGLPGGGNTIYF. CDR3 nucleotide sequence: TGTGCCAGCAGCTTAGGCCTTCCAGGCGGTGGAAACACCATATATTTT.

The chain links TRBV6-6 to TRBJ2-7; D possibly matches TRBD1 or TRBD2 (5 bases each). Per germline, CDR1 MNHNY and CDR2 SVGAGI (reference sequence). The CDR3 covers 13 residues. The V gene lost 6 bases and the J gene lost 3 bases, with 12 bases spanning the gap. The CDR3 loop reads CASRPGPVYEQYF. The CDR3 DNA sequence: TGTGCCAGCAGACCGGGACCCGTCTACGAGCAGTACTTC.

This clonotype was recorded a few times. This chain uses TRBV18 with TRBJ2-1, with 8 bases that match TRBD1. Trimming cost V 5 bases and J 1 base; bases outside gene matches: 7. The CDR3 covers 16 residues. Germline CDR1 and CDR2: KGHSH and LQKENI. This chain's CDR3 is CASSAGTGWSYNEQFF. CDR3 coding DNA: TGTGCCAGCTCAGCCGGGACAGGATGGTCCTACAATGAGCAGTTCTTC.

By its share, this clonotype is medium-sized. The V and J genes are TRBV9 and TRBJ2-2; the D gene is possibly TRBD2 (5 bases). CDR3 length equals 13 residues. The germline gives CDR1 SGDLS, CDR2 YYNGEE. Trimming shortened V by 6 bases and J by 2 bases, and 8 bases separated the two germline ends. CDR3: CASKGLNTGELFF. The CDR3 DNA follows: TGTGCCAGCAAAGGACTTAACACCGGGGAGCTGTTTTTT.

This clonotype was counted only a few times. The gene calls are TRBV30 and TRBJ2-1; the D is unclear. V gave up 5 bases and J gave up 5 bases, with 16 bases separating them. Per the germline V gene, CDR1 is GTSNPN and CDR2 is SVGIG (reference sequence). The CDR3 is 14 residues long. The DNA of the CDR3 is TGTGCCTGGGAGGATCGTTTAAAACACAATGAGCAGTTCTTC. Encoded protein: CAWEDRLKHNEQFF.

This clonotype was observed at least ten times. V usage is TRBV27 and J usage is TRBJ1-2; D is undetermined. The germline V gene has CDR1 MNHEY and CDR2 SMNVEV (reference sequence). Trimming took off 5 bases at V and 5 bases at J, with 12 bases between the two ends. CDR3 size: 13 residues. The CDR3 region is CASSRNPVYGYTF. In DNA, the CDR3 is TGTGCCAGCAGTAGAAATCCCGTGTATGGCTACACCTTC.

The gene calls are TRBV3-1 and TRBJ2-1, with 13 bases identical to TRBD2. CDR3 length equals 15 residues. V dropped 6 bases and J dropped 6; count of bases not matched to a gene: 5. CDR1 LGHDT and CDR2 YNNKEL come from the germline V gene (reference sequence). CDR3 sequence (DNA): TGTGCCAGCAGTCTTAGACTAGCGGGAGGCAATGAGCAGTTCTTC. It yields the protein CASSLRLAGGNEQFF.

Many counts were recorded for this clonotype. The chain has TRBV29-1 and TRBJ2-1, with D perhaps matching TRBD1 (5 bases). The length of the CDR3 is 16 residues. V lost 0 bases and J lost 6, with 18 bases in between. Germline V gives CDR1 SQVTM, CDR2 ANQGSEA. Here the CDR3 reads CSVEDRPWGRLNEQFF. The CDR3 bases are TGCAGCGTTGAAGATCGCCCCTGGGGCCGCCTCAATGAGCAGTTCTTC.

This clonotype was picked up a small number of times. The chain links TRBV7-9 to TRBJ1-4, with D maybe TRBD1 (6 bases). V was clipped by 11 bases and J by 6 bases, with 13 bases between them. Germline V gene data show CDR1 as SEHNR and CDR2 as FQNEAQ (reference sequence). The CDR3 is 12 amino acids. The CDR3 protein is CASSGADEKLFF. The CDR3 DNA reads TGTGCCTCATCAGGGGCTGATGAAAAACTGTTTTTT.

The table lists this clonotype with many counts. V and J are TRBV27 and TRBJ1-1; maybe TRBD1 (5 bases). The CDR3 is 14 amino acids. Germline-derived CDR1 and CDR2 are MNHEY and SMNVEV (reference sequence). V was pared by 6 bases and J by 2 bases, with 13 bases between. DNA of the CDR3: TGTGCCAGCAGACCAGACAGCGCCAACACTGAAGCTTTCTTT. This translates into CASRPDSANTEAFF.

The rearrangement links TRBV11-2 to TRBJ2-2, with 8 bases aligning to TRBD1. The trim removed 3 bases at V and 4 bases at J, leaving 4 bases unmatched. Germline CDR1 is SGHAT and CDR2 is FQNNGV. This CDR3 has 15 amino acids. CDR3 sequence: CASSFFGQGTGELFF. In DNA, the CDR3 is TGTGCCAGCAGCTTCTTCGGACAGGGCACCGGGGAGCTGTTTTTT.

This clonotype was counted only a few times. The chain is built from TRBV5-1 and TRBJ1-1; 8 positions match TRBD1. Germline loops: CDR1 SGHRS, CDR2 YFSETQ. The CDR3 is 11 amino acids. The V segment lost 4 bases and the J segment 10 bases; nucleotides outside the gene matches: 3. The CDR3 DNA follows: TGCGCCAGCAGCAAGGACAGGGTAGCTTTCTTT. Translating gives CASSKDRVAFF.

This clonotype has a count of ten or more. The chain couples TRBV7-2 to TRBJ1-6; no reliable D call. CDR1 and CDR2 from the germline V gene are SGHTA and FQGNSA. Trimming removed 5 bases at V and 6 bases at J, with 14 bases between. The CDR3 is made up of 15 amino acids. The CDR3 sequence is CASSPDFISNSPLHF. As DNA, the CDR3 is TGTGCCAGCAGCCCGGACTTCATCTCTAATTCACCCCTCCACTTT.

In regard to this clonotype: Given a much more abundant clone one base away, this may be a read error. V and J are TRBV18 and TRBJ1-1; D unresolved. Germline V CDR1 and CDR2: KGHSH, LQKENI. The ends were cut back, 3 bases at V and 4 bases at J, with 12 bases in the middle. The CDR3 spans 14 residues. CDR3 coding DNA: TGTGCCAGCTCACCCACGATAGGGTCCACTGAAGCTTTCTTT. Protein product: CASSPTIGSTEAFF.

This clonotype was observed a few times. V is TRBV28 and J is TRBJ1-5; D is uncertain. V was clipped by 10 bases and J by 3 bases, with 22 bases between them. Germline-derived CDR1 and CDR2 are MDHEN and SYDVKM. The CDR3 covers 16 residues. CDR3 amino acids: CANSLTSSTNNQPQHF. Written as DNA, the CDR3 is TGTGCCAACAGCCTAACCTCGTCAACAAACAATCAGCCCCAGCATTTT.

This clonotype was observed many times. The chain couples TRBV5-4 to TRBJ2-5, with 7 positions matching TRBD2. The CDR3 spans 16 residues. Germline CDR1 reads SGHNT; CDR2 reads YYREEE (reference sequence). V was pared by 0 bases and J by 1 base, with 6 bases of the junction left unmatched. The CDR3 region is CASSLVGGSLQETQYF. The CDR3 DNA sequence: TGTGCCAGCAGCTTGGTTGGCGGGAGCCTCCAAGAGACCCAGTACTTC.

The CDR3 region is CASLRTNEQFF. Written as DNA, the CDR3 is TGTGCCAGTTTAAGAACCAATGAGCAGTTCTTC. The chain employs TRBV7-8 and TRBJ2-1; D gene uncertain. V shed 9 bases and J shed 6 bases, with 9 bases lying between them. The CDR3 is 11 residues long. Germline V lookup: CDR1 SGHVS, CDR2 FQNEAQ.

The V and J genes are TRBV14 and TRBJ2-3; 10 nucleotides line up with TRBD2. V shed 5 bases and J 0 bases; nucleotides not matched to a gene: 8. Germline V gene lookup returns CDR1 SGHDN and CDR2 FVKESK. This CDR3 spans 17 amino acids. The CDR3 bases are TGTGCCAGCAGCAAAGGACTAGCGGACGGAAGCACAGATACGCAGTATTTT. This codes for CASSKGLADGSTDTQYF.

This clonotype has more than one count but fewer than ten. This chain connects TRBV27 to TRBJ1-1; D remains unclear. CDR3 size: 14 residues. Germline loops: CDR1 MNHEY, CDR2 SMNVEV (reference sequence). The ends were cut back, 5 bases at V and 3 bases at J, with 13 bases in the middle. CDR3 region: CASSPYLTDTEAFF. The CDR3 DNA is TGTGCCAGCAGTCCATACCTGACGGACACTGAAGCTTTCTTT.

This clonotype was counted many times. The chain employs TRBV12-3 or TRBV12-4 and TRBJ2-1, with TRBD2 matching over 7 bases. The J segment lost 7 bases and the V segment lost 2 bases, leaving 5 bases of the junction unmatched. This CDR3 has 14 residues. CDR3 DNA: TGTGCCAGCAGTTTATCAGCGGGAAGGAATGAGCAGTTCTTC. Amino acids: CASSLSAGRNEQFF.